The 19 T cell receptor beta chains below were found in one sample sequenced in a study of cytomegalovirus exposure and HLA in healthy donors. Only in-frame clones appear in the TCRdb table, and some are missing; sequencing was by immunoSEQ multiplex PCR. The sample shows around 350,000 clones, just over 85% of them seen only once. Sequenced: PBMCs. These TCRs come from a woman under 30 in good health and CMV-seronegative.

The chain uses TRBV28 and TRBJ1-2, with D perhaps TRBD1 (5 bases). Trimming removed 6 bases from V and 3 bases from J, with 11 bases in between. The CDR3 consists of 13 residues. CDR1 and CDR2 from the germline V gene are MDHEN and SYDVKM. DNA for the CDR3: TGTGCCAGCAGAATACAGGAGTACTATGGCTACACCTTC. Its protein product is CASRIQEYYGYTF.

The chain links TRBV9 to TRBJ2-7; unclear D gene. Trimming cost V 0 bases and J 3 bases, with 7 bases left between them. CDR3 size: 13 residues. CDR1 and CDR2 from the germline V gene are SGDLS and YYNGEE. CDR3 DNA: TGTGCCAGCAGCGTAGGGGCCAGCTACGAGCAGTACTTC. Protein product: CASSVGASYEQYF. The full variable domain, in which reference TRBV9 and TRBJ2-7 provide the parts outside the CDR3, is DSGVTQTPKHLITATGQRVTLRCSPRSGDLSVYWYQQSLDQGLQFLIQYYNGEERAKGNILERFSAQQFPDLHSELNLSSLELGDSALYFCASSVGASYEQYFGPGTRLTVT.

V is TRBV11-3 and J is TRBJ2-2, with 10 bases identical to TRBD2. Per the germline V gene, CDR1 is SGHNT and CDR2 is YENEEA. This CDR3 is 18 amino acids long. J lost 1 base, V lost 1 base, and 6 bases had no gene match. The CDR3 is CASSLGVTSGMNTGELFF. CDR3 sequence (DNA): TGTGCCAGCAGCTTAGGGGTCACTAGCGGGATGAACACCGGGGAGCTGTTTTTT.

This clone occurred a few times. The chain employs TRBV21-1 and TRBJ2-7; the DNA was not used to check the table's D call, TRBD2. TRBV21-1 corresponds to a pseudogene. This CDR3 spans 19 amino acids. The CDR3: CASSSRGAVAGVGSYEQYF. The CDR3 DNA reads as TGTGCCAGCAGCTCAAGAGGGGCAGTAGCGGGAGTGGGCTCCTACGAGCAGTACTTC.

The chain recombines TRBV7-2 with TRBJ1-5, with 7 bases aligning to TRBD1. Trimming cost V 4 bases and J 6 bases; bases outside gene matches: 6. Per germline, CDR1 SGHTA and CDR2 FQGNSA. The CDR3 consists of 14 residues. The CDR3 bases are TGTGCCAGCAGCTCAACAGGGGTCGCTCAGCCCCAGCATTTT. Residues: CASSSTGVAQPQHF.

This chain uses TRBV30 with TRBJ1-4; no reliable D call. V lost 2 bases, J lost 4 bases, and 5 bases lay in between. Germline V gene data show CDR1 as GTSNPN and CDR2 as SVGIG (reference sequence). This CDR3 spans 12 amino acids. The CDR3 region has the DNA TGTGCCTGGAGTTCCATTAATGAAAAACTGTTTTTT. This sequence encodes CAWSSINEKLFF.

V and J are TRBV5-1 and TRBJ2-1; TRBD2 is a possible D gene (5 bases). The length of the CDR3 is 15 residues. Between the trimmed V and J ends, which lost 3 bases and 7 bases, there was a span of 17 bases. In germline, CDR1 is SGHRS, CDR2 YFSETQ. CDR3 DNA: TGCGCCAGCAGCTACCTAGCTCCCCCGACGAATGAGCAGTTCTTC. It is translated as CASSYLAPPTNEQFF.

V usage is TRBV30 and J usage is TRBJ1-1; D not resolved. V lost 2 bases to trimming and J lost 0 bases, with 10 bases between them. In germline, CDR1 is GTSNPN, CDR2 SVGIG (reference sequence). This CDR3 has 14 residues. The CDR3 sequence is CAWSPDVVNTEAFF. The CDR3, as DNA: TGTGCCTGGAGTCCTGATGTAGTGAACACTGAAGCTTTCTTT.

V is TRBV5-1 and J is TRBJ2-1; 7 bases are a match to TRBD1. This CDR3 spans 16 amino acids. Germline CDR1 and CDR2: SGHRS and YFSETQ. V lost 4 bases, J lost 2 bases, and 9 bases stayed unmatched. In DNA form, the CDR3 reads TGCGCCAGCAGCATCGCCCCCGGGACAGCCTACAATGAGCAGTTCTTC. It is translated as CASSIAPGTAYNEQFF.

The chain carries TRBV5-6 and TRBJ2-5, with a tentative D call TRBD2 (5 bases). Trimming removed 1 base at V and 5 bases at J, with 12 bases between. From germline, CDR1 is SGHDT and CDR2 YYEEEE. CDR3 length equals 14 residues. CDR3 sequence reads: CASSLIGNMETQYF. CDR3 DNA: TGTGCCAGCAGCTTGATCGGGAACATGGAGACCCAGTACTTC.

DNA for the CDR3: TGCGCCAGCAGCCAAGAGGGACAGGGCTACAATGAGCAGTTCTTC. It yields the protein CASSQEGQGYNEQFF. This chain connects TRBV4-1 to TRBJ2-1; 9 bases map to TRBD1. CDR1 is MGHRA, CDR2 YSYEKL, per germline. V dropped 0 bases and J dropped 3; count of bases not matched to a gene: 0. This CDR3 has 15 amino acids.

The CDR3: CASSTAGQGSYEQYF. Here the CDR3 DNA reads TGTGCCAGCAGCACCGCCGGACAGGGTTCATACGAGCAGTACTTC. The chain employs TRBV7-8 and TRBJ2-7; TRBD1 aligns across 8 bases. Trimming at V came to 5 bases and at J to 4 bases, leaving 10 bases not matched to a gene. The CDR3 spans 15 residues. Germline V lookup: CDR1 SGHVS, CDR2 FQNEAQ.

J is TRBJ1-6 and V is TRBV5-1, with TRBD1 as a possible D gene (5 bases). Germline V gene data show CDR1 as SGHRS and CDR2 as YFSETQ. CDR3 size: 16 residues. V was trimmed by 3 bases and J by 0 bases, leaving 10 bases between them. CDR3 sequence reads: CASSWGESSYNSPLHF. CDR3 bases: TGCGCCAGCAGCTGGGGGGAAAGCTCCTATAATTCACCCCTCCACTTT.

The gene calls are TRBV7-2 and TRBJ2-7, with D possibly being TRBD1 (6 bases). The CDR3 spans 15 residues. V shed 5 bases and J shed 5 bases, with 19 bases lying between them. The V gene's germline CDR1 is SGHTA and CDR2 FQGNSA. The CDR3 loop reads CASSPSFRQAHEQYF. CDR3 in DNA: TGTGCCAGCAGCCCGAGTTTCAGACAGGCCCACGAGCAGTACTTC. Complete variable domain (other parts from reference TRBV7-2 and TRBJ2-7): GAGVSQSPSNKVTEKGKDVELRCDPISGHTALYWYRQSLGQGLEFLIYFQGNSAPDKSGLPSDRFSAERTGGSVSTLTIQRTQQEDSAVYLCASSPSFRQAHEQYFGPGTRLTVT.

J is TRBJ1-5 and V is TRBV6-1; a weak D match, TRBD1 (5 bases). This CDR3 region has 15 residues. Looked up from germline, CDR1 is MNHNS and CDR2 is SASEGT. V was pared by 6 bases and J by 0 bases, with 12 bases between. In nucleotides, the CDR3 is TGTGCCAGCAGGATCCAGGGTCCTAGCAATCAGCCCCAGCATTTT. Amino acid sequence: CASRIQGPSNQPQHF.

J is TRBJ2-2 and V is TRBV7-3; 9 nucleotides match TRBD2. Per the germline V gene, CDR1 is SGHTA and CDR2 is FQGTGA. This CDR3 is 16 amino acids long. The trim removed 3 bases at V and 5 bases at J, leaving 7 bases unmatched. CDR3: CASSFGVAGVTGELFF. The DNA for the CDR3 is TGTGCCAGCAGCTTCGGGGTAGCGGGAGTTACCGGGGAGCTGTTTTTT.

V and J are TRBV13 and TRBJ1-2; tentatively, D is TRBD1 (5 bases). The CDR3 runs to 16 residues. Germline CDR1 reads PRHDT; CDR2 reads FYEKMQ (reference sequence). Trimming removed 6 bases from V and 4 bases from J, with 21 bases in between. This CDR3 is CASSTRDFPSSYGYTF. The CDR3 nucleotides read TGTGCCAGCAGTACTAGGGACTTTCCGTCGAGCTATGGCTACACCTTC. Drawing the rest from reference TRBV13 and TRBJ1-2, the complete variable domain is AAGVIQSPRHLIKEKRETATLKCYPIPRHDTVYWYQQGPGQDPQFLISFYEKMQSDKGSIPDRFSAQQFSDYHSELNMSSLELGDSALYFCASSTRDFPSSYGYTFGSGTRLTVV.

The rearrangement uses TRBV2 and TRBJ1-2, with 7 bases aligning to TRBD1. From germline, CDR1 is SNHLY and CDR2 FYNNEI. This CDR3 region has 13 residues. V lost 4 bases, J lost 4 bases, and 3 bases stayed unmatched. CDR3 residues: CASSATGAYGYTF. The CDR3 region has the DNA TGTGCCAGCAGTGCAACAGGGGCCTATGGCTACACCTTC.

CDR3 sequence: CASSALGREADEQYF. CDR3 DNA: TGTGCCAGCAGTGCCCTAGGGCGGGAAGCAGACGAGCAGTACTTC. The chain carries TRBV25-1 and TRBJ2-7; D possibly corresponds to TRBD2 (6 bases). Germline V lookup: CDR1 MGHDK, CDR2 SYGVNS. The CDR3 consists of 15 residues. With 4 bases removed from V and 5 bases from J, the gap between germline ends came to 18 bases.